These 30 T cell receptor beta chains originate from one sample sequenced in a study of cytomegalovirus exposure and HLA in healthy donors. This PCR relied on a set of 60 Vbeta primers and 13 Jbeta primers. Sequenced by immunoSEQ multiplex PCR; TCRdb stores in-frame clones only, minus some. The table for this sample gives some 75,000 clones. Sequenced sample: PBMCs. All receptors derive from a boy younger than 18 in good health and CMV-seronegative.

V is TRBV25-1 and J is TRBJ1-4; tentatively, D is TRBD1 (6 bases). In germline, CDR1 is MGHDK, CDR2 SYGVNS. The CDR3 contains 14 residues. The V end lost 4 bases, the J end lost 8 bases, and 14 bases lay between the germline ends. The CDR3 loop reads CASSAGGGQEKLFF. The CDR3 DNA reads as TGTGCCAGCAGTGCTGGGGGGGGGCAGGAAAAACTGTTTTTT.

The chain uses TRBV2 and TRBJ1-1; TRBD1 is a possible D gene (5 bases). This CDR3 contains 15 residues. Germline CDR1 is SNHLY and CDR2 is FYNNEI. The germline V and J ends were trimmed by 0 bases and 7 bases, with 15 bases remaining between them. The CDR3, as DNA: TGTGCCAGCAGTGAAGCGGGGGGGAGGACGGTTGAAGCTTTCTTT. Its translation is CASSEAGGRTVEAFF.

The V call is TRBV19, the J call TRBJ2-2; 9 nucleotides align to TRBD1. V shed 8 bases, J shed 3 bases, and the junction held 10 bases outside the gene matches. Germline CDR1 LNHDA, CDR2 SQIVND (reference sequence). This CDR3 comprises 16 residues. The CDR3 sequence: CASVKPGQGYTGELFF. The CDR3 DNA reads as TGTGCCAGTGTGAAACCGGGACAGGGATACACCGGGGAGCTGTTTTTT.

The rearrangement links TRBV30 to TRBJ1-5; 7 bases align to TRBD1. The CDR3 covers 18 residues. The V segment lost 1 base and the J segment 2 bases; nucleotides outside the gene matches: 14. Germline loops: CDR1 GTSNPN, CDR2 SVGIG (reference sequence). CDR3 in DNA: TGTGCCTGGAGTGATTCCATTCCGGGACAGTATTGCAATCAGCCCCAGCATTTT. It codes for CAWSDSIPGQYCNQPQHF.

In DNA, the CDR3 is TGTGCCAGCAGCCCCCTCGGACTAGCGGGGGGACTTAACACCGGGGAGCTGTTTTTT. This encodes CASSPLGLAGGLNTGELFF. J is TRBJ2-2 and V is TRBV4-2; 14 nucleotides line up with TRBD2. The J segment lost 2 bases and the V segment lost 4 bases, leaving 9 bases of the junction unmatched. CDR1 is LGHNA, CDR2 YNFKEQ, per germline. The CDR3 runs 19 residues.

The chain uses TRBV7-2 and TRBJ2-1; D uncertain. Trimming shortened V by 1 base and J by 3 bases, and 10 bases separated the two germline ends. The CDR3 is 15 residues long. Germline V gives CDR1 SGHTA, CDR2 FQGNSA. The DNA for the CDR3 is TGTGCCAGCAGCTTAGGCCCGCGCAACTACAATGAGCAGTTCTTC. This sequence encodes CASSLGPRNYNEQFF.

The V gene is TRBV19, the J gene TRBJ1-1; D is unresolved. The germline CDR1 and CDR2 sequences are LNHDA and SQIVND (reference sequence). The CDR3 is made up of 12 amino acids. Deletions cut 1 base from V and 7 bases from J, with 7 bases between. CDR3 DNA sequence: TGTGCCAGTAGTATAGCTGGGAGTGAAGCTTTCTTT. Translation gives CASSIAGSEAFF.

The chain carries TRBV5-6 and TRBJ1-1; 7 bases are a match to TRBD1. Germline assignment: CDR1 SGHDT and CDR2 YYEEEE. V trimming: 0 bases; J trimming: 2 bases; junction bases outside the gene matches: 4. CDR3 size: 15 residues. CDR3 sequence: CASSLVAGGNTEAFF. CDR3 DNA sequence: TGTGCCAGCAGCTTGGTCGCAGGGGGTAACACTGAAGCTTTCTTT.

The rearrangement uses TRBV7-3 and TRBJ2-6, with 9 nucleotides matching TRBD1. CDR1 SGHTA and CDR2 FQGTGA come from the germline V gene. The trim removed 4 bases at V and 4 bases at J, leaving 11 bases unmatched. The CDR3 extends over 18 amino acids. CDR3 in amino acids: CASSSTGGSSNGANVLTF. CDR3 DNA: TGTGCCAGCAGCTCAACAGGGGGCTCTTCGAACGGGGCCAACGTCCTGACTTTC.

This rearrangement joins TRBV2 to TRBJ1-1; D not certain. CDR3 length: 12 residues. V lost 4 bases to trimming and J lost 1 base, with 4 bases between them. Germline assignment: CDR1 SNHLY and CDR2 FYNNEI. The chain's CDR3 is CASSVANTEAFF. The CDR3 DNA is TGTGCCAGCAGTGTGGCGAACACTGAAGCTTTCTTT.

J is TRBJ1-1 and V is TRBV13; 8 bases align to TRBD1. The CDR3 length is 12 residues. Germline V gene sequence: CDR1 PRHDT, CDR2 FYEKMQ (reference sequence). J gave up 12 bases and V 6 bases, and 9 bases lay outside the gene matches. The CDR3 loop reads CASRRTGTDSFF. In nucleotides, the CDR3 is TGTGCCAGCAGACGGACAGGGACTGATTCTTTCTTT.

This rearrangement joins TRBV5-4 to TRBJ1-2; possible D gene TRBD1, 6 bases. Germline CDR1 reads SGHNT; CDR2 reads YYREEE (reference sequence). The germline V and J ends were trimmed by 1 base and 7 bases, with 23 bases remaining between them. The CDR3 runs to 17 residues. Here the CDR3 DNA reads TGTGCCAGCAGCTTGAATACAGGGAGTTCCCCAGCTTTTGGCTACACCTTC. Translation: CASSLNTGSSPAFGYTF.

The genes are TRBV18 and TRBJ1-1, with D hard to call. The V and J ends lost 2 bases and 4 bases respectively, with 11 bases between them. The CDR3 spans 14 residues. Germline V gene data show CDR1 as KGHSH and CDR2 as LQKENI. The CDR3 loop reads CASSPNTITTEAFF. The CDR3 coding sequence is TGTGCCAGCTCACCAAACACCATAACCACTGAAGCTTTCTTT.

The rearrangement joins TRBV27 to TRBJ1-1; D gene unclear. In germline, CDR1 is MNHEY, CDR2 SMNVEV (reference sequence). V lost 6 bases, J lost 0 bases, and 14 bases lay in between. CDR3 length equals 15 residues. In DNA, the CDR3 is TGTGCCAGCAGACCCGCATACATCATGAACACTGAAGCTTTCTTT. Its protein product is CASRPAYIMNTEAFF.

The rearrangement links TRBV6-5 to TRBJ2-7, with D possibly TRBD1 on 6 matching bases. Germline lookup yields CDR1 MNHEY and CDR2 SVGAGI. With 6 bases removed from V and 4 bases from J, the gap between germline ends came to 10 bases. The CDR3 extends over 12 amino acids. CDR3 in amino acids: CASRGDRYEQYF. Written as DNA, the CDR3 is TGTGCCAGCAGGGGCGACAGGTACGAGCAGTACTTC.

The genes are TRBV19 and TRBJ2-7, with TRBD2 identical over 9 bases. This CDR3 is 13 amino acids long. V shed 4 bases and J 2 bases; nucleotides not matched to a gene: 0. Germline-derived CDR1 and CDR2 are LNHDA and SQIVND (reference sequence). The CDR3, as DNA: TGTGCCAGTAGTAGCGGGAGGGCCTACGAGCAGTACTTC. Its protein is CASSSGRAYEQYF.

The J gene is TRBJ2-7, the V gene TRBV15; 13 bases fit TRBD2. In germline, CDR1 is LNHNV, CDR2 YYDKDF (reference sequence). Trimming at V came to 2 bases and at J to 0 bases, leaving 10 bases not matched to a gene. The CDR3 runs 19 residues. The CDR3, as DNA: TGTGCCACCAGCAGACGGACTAGCGGGAGAGGGGGGATCTCCTACGAGCAGTACTTC. Protein sequence: CATSRRTSGRGGISYEQYF.

This chain links TRBV5-5 with TRBJ2-5; 7 nucleotides line up with TRBD2. This CDR3 has 14 amino acids. J gave up 5 bases and V 0 bases, and 4 bases lay outside the gene matches. Looked up from germline, CDR1 is SGHKS and CDR2 is YYEKEE (reference sequence). CDR3 residues: CASSLAGGGETQYF. The CDR3 nucleotides read TGTGCCAGCAGCTTGGCTGGGGGAGGGGAGACCCAGTACTTC.

This sequence joins TRBV27 and TRBJ2-2; perhaps TRBD1 as D (6 bases). The CDR3 runs to 16 residues. V was trimmed by 0 bases and J by 4 bases, leaving 12 bases between them. Per the germline V gene, CDR1 is MNHEY and CDR2 is SMNVEV (reference sequence). The CDR3 sequence: CASSLSPQGSTGELFF. The CDR3 nucleotides read TGTGCCAGCAGTTTATCGCCACAGGGTAGCACCGGGGAGCTGTTTTTT.

The chain uses TRBV7-2 and TRBJ2-5, with TRBD1 matching over 8 bases. The CDR3 is made up of 15 amino acids. Germline V gene sequence: CDR1 SGHTA, CDR2 FQGNSA. The junction had 5 bases not matched to a gene; V was cut back by 2 bases and J by 3 bases. CDR3 sequence reads: CASSLPWTGKETQYF. The CDR3 DNA reads as TGTGCCAGCAGCTTACCTTGGACAGGGAAAGAGACCCAGTACTTC.

The rearrangement uses TRBV19 and TRBJ1-1; 7 nucleotides align to TRBD1. The CDR3 consists of 14 residues. The V segment lost 6 bases and the J segment 5 bases; nucleotides outside the gene matches: 9. Germline V gives CDR1 LNHDA, CDR2 SQIVND (reference sequence). This chain's CDR3 is CASSDYPGGTEAFF. Written as DNA, the CDR3 is TGTGCCAGTAGCGACTATCCAGGGGGAACTGAAGCTTTCTTT.

This chain connects TRBV2 to TRBJ2-5; 9 nucleotides line up with TRBD2. V lost 2 bases to trimming and J lost 5 bases; unmatched junction nucleotides: 9. Germline V lookup: CDR1 SNHLY, CDR2 FYNNEI. CDR3 length: 16 amino acids. This CDR3 is CASSERLAGGRETQYF. In nucleotides, the CDR3 is TGTGCCAGCAGTGAACGCCTGGCGGGGGGGCGGGAGACCCAGTACTTC.

The genes are TRBV19 and TRBJ2-7; possible D gene TRBD2, 7 bases. This CDR3 is built from 14 residues. Germline lookup yields CDR1 LNHDA and CDR2 SQIVND (reference sequence). V lost 7 bases and J lost 2, with 15 bases in between. CDR3 loop: CASMGGDTTYEQYF. The CDR3 DNA is TGTGCCAGTATGGGAGGGGACACTACCTACGAGCAGTACTTC.

The V call is TRBV29-1, the J call TRBJ2-1, with 10 bases fitting TRBD2. Germline V CDR1 and CDR2: SQVTM, ANQGSEA. The CDR3 runs 15 residues. The junction had 10 bases not matched to a gene; V was cut back by 4 bases and J by 7 bases. The CDR3 DNA reads TGCAGCGTTGTAGAACTAGCGGGGAGTGGTAATGAGCAGTTCTTC. It is translated as CSVVELAGSGNEQFF.

This rearrangement joins TRBV19 to TRBJ1-2; D unclear. Trimming shortened V by 5 bases and J by 5 bases, and 21 bases separated the two germline ends. Germline-derived CDR1 and CDR2 are LNHDA and SQIVND (reference sequence). The CDR3 is 16 residues long. CDR3 DNA sequence: TGTGCCAGTAGTGGATGGAGGAACGAAGATCTTTATGGCTACACCTTC. It codes for CASSGWRNEDLYGYTF.

The J gene is TRBJ1-2, the V gene TRBV20-1; D remains ambiguous. This CDR3 is built from 10 residues. The germline CDR1 and CDR2 sequences are DFQATT and SNEGSKA (reference sequence). Trimming left V 6 bases short and J 8 bases short, with 10 bases between. As DNA, the CDR3 is TGCAGTGCGCTAATTTCGGGCTACACCTTC. Translating it yields CSALISGYTF.

The V and J genes are TRBV18 and TRBJ2-2; D might be TRBD2 (6 bases). The V end lost 6 bases, the J end lost 5 bases, and 13 bases lay between the germline ends. The CDR3 loop spans 14 amino acids. CDR1 is KGHSH and CDR2 is LQKENI in the germline V gene. The CDR3 nucleotides are TGTGCCAGCTCCCTCCGTCGGGGGACCGGGGAGCTGTTTTTT. This codes for CASSLRRGTGELFF.

The chain is built from TRBV5-4 and TRBJ1-1; D uncertain. The V gene's germline CDR1 is SGHNT and CDR2 YYREEE (reference sequence). V shed 4 bases and J shed 2 bases, with 18 bases lying between them. The CDR3 has 16 residues. In DNA form, the CDR3 reads TGTGCCAGCAGCACCCCCACCCGAGTCCCCAACACTGAAGCTTTCTTT. It codes for CASSTPTRVPNTEAFF.

This rearrangement joins TRBV7-3 to TRBJ1-1; D is uncertain. The germline CDR1 and CDR2 sequences are SGHTA and FQGTGA. V dropped 5 bases and J dropped 0 bases, with 13 bases sitting between them. This CDR3 contains 15 residues. The CDR3 DNA reads TGTGCCAGCAGCGCCGTTGGAGGGCTGAACACTGAAGCTTTCTTT. As protein: CASSAVGGLNTEAFF.

The CDR3 sequence is CASSEIASYNEQFF. The DNA of the CDR3 is TGTGCCAGTAGTGAAATAGCATCCTACAATGAGCAGTTCTTC. This chain joins TRBV19 and TRBJ2-1; no clear D gene. The germline CDR1 and CDR2 sequences are LNHDA and SQIVND (reference sequence). V was clipped by 5 bases and J by 1 base, with 9 bases between them. The CDR3 totals 14 residues.